The clone carrying this TCR beta chain was detected only once. Its specificity is unknown. The record originates from a study of response to subunit inactivated influenza vaccine. General study points: Authors suggested that a seasonal influenza vaccination recruits few new T cells each time.

TCRdb called the RT-PCR reads again in MiXCR, with one record for every CDR3 protein. The repertoire has under 750,000 distinct CDR3 sequences, 12% of them found once; the top ten carry about 10%. The CDR3 loop spans 13 amino acids. Trimming stripped 3 bases from V and 0 bases from J, with 8 bases between. Germline V gene data show CDR1 as SQVTM and CDR2 as ANQGSEA. The source of this sequence is a man aged 45 to 65 who received an inactivated influenza vaccine. The source was PBMCs from blood, collected on the day of vaccination. The chain combines TRBV29-1 with TRBJ1-1; D ambiguous. CDR3 protein: CSVDRQLNTEAFF. In DNA, the CDR3 is TGCAGCGTTGATCGGCAGCTGAACACTGAAGCTTTCTTT.